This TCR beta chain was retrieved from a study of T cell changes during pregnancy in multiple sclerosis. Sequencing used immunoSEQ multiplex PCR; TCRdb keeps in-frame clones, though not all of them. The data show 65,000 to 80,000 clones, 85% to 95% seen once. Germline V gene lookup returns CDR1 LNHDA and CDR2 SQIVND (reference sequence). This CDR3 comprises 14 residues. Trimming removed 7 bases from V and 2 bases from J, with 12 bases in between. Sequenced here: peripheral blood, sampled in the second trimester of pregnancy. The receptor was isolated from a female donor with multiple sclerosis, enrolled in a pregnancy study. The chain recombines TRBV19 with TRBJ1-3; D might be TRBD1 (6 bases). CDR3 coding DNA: TGTGCCAGTACAATGACAGGAACTGGAAACACCATATATTTT. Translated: CASTMTGTGNTIYF.